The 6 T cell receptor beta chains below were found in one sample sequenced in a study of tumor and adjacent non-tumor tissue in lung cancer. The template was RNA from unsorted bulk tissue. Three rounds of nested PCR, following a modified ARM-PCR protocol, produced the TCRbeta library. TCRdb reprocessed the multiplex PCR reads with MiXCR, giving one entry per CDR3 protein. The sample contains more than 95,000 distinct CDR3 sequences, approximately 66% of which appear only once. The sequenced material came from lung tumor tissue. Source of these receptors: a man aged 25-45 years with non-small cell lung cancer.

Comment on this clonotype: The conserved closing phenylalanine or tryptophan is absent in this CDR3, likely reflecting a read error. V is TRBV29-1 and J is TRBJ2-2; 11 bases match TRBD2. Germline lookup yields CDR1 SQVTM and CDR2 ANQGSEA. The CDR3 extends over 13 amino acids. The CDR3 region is CSGGDGAGGELFL. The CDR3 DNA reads TGTAGCGGGGGGGATGGGGCCGGCGGGGAGCTGTTTCTT.

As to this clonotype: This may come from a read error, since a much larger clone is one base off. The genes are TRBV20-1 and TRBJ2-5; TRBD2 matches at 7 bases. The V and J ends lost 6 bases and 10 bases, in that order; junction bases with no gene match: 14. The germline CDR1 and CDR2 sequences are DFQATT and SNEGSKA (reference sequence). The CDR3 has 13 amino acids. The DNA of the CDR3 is TGCAGTGCCGGTGGGAGGGGACGCTGTTTCCAGTACTTC. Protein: CSAGGRGRCFQYF.

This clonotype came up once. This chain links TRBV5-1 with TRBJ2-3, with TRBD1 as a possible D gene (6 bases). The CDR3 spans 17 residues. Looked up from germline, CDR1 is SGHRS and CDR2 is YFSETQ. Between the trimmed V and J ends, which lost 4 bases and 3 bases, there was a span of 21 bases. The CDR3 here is CASSPLEGSRGTDTQYF. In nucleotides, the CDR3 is TGCGCCAGCAGCCCCCTCGAGGGTAGCAGGGGAACAGATACGCAGTATTTT.

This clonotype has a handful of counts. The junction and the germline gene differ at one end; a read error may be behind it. The CDR3 spells CASSLSSEEETQYF. CDR3 nucleotide sequence: TGTGCCAGCAGCTTATCGAGTGAGGAGGAGACTCAGTACTTC. This rearrangement joins TRBV11-1 to TRBJ2-5; TRBD2 is a possible D gene (5 bases). Germline V gene sequence: CDR1 SGHAT, CDR2 FQDESV (reference sequence). The length of the CDR3 is 14 residues.

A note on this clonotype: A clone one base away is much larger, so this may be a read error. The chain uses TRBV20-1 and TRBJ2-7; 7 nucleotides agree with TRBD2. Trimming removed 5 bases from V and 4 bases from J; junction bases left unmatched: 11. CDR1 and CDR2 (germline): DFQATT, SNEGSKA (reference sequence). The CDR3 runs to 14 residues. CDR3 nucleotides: TGCAGTGCTGGGTCCGGACGGGGGGTGTACGAGCAGTACTTC. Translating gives CSAGSGRGVYEQYF.

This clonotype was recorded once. The CDR3: CSTLIGSSVLHEQFF. CDR3 nucleotides: TGCAGTACCCTGATCGGGAGTAGCGTTCTCCATGAGCAGTTCTTC. This chain links TRBV20-1 with TRBJ2-1; a possible D gene is TRBD2 (6 bases). V lost 8 bases and J 8 bases, leaving 25 bases between the germline ends. This CDR3 is 15 amino acids long. CDR1 is DFQATT, CDR2 SNEGSKA, per germline (reference sequence).